Shown below are 10 T cell receptor beta chains from a single sample sequenced in a study of T cells in women clearing cervical HPV infection. The data were produced by immunoSEQ multiplex PCR, yet TCRdb's version contains in-frame clones alone and is incomplete. The table lists some 40,000 clones. Sequenced sample: blood buffy coat. Receptor source: a woman between 18 and 75 years old with a cervical HPV16 infection that either progressed to CIN3+ or cleared (not recorded which).

Concerning this clone: The DNA ends 3 residues before the CDR3 does, and the rest of the CDR3 is filled in from the germline J gene. This chain links TRBV18 with TRBJ2-4; 10 bases line up with TRBD1. Germline CDR1 reads KGHSH; CDR2 reads LQKENI. The CDR3 contains 13 residues. CDR3 residues: CASSPGQGDGQYF. The CDR3 bases that were read are TGTGCCAGCTCACCCGGACAGGGGGATGGT.

The CDR3: CASSMSTNNYGQYF. The sequenced part of the CDR3 DNA is TGTGCCAGTAGTATGAGTACGAACAACTATGGT. The J gene is TRBJ2-4, the V gene TRBV19; D gene uncertain. From the germline J gene comes the end of the CDR3, since the read stops 3 residues before it. The germline V gene encodes CDR1 LNHDA and CDR2 SQIVND (reference sequence). This CDR3 region has 14 residues.

Details on this clone: The read ends 3 residues before the CDR3 terminus; that terminus is restored from the germline J gene. The chain couples TRBV20-1 to TRBJ1-5, with D perhaps TRBD1 (5 bases). CDR1 is DFQATT, CDR2 SNEGSKA, per germline (reference sequence). Deletions cut 7 bases from V and 6 bases from J, with 16 bases between. CDR3 length: 13 residues. The sequenced CDR3 bases are TGCAGTGTGGGGGGAAGTCTGGGTCAGCCC. This translates into CSVGGSLGQP. The full CDR3 is CSVGGSLGQPQHF.

A word on this clone: The CDR3 end is not reached by the read, which stops 3 residues before it; the germline J gene fills it in. V gene TRBV6-1 combines with J gene TRBJ2-1; D might be TRBD1 (6 bases). V was clipped by 4 bases and J by 8 bases, with 18 bases between them. Per germline, CDR1 MNHNS and CDR2 SASEGT. This CDR3 is 15 amino acids long. CDR3 sequence: CASSVTGIPWDEQFF. The CDR3 DNA, read in part, is TGTGCCAGCAGTGTAACAGGGATTCCTTGGGATGAG.

On this clone itself: The read terminates 3 residues before the CDR3 end, so the remaining end is supplied by the germline J gene. The rearrangement uses TRBV11-2 and TRBJ2-3, with D possibly being TRBD1 (5 bases). Between the trimmed V and J ends, which lost 3 bases and 4 bases, there was a span of 14 bases. This CDR3 contains 15 residues. Per germline, CDR1 SGHAT and CDR2 FQNNGV. Partial CDR3 DNA: TGTGCCAGCAGCTTGCCGGCCAGGGAAGCAGATACG. It encodes CASSLPAREADT. The entire CDR3 reads CASSLPAREADTQYF.

As to this clone: With the read ending 3 residues before the CDR3 end, the germline J gene is used to fill in that end. The chain has TRBV20-1 and TRBJ2-3, with D possibly TRBD2 on 6 matching bases. The CDR3 sequence is 15 residues long. V gave up 5 bases and J gave up 1 base, with 16 bases separating them. Germline assignment: CDR1 DFQATT and CDR2 SNEGSKA (reference sequence). The CDR3 sequence: CSADLSGAGTDTQYF. The CDR3 bases that were read are TGCAGTGCTGATCTTAGCGGTGCTGGCACAGATACG.

About this clone itself: The read finishes 3 residues shy of the CDR3 end, and the germline J gene is used to complete it. The chain is built from TRBV7-9 and TRBJ1-6, with TRBD1 identical over 8 bases. CDR1 and CDR2 from the germline V gene are SEHNR and FQNEAQ (reference sequence). The CDR3 consists of 12 residues. The sequenced CDR3 bases are TGTGCCAGCAGCTTGCAGGGGGCCCCC. The encoded protein is CASSLQGAP. The complete CDR3 protein is CASSLQGAPLHF.

To note about this clone: Read coverage stops 3 residues before the CDR3 terminus; the germline J gene supplies the remainder. J is TRBJ1-2 and V is TRBV19, with 8 bases identical to TRBD1. Germline values: CDR1 LNHDA, CDR2 SQIVND (reference sequence). This CDR3 comprises 14 residues. V lost 5 bases, J lost 4 bases, and 6 bases stayed unmatched. CDR3: CASSAWDRTYGYTF. CDR3 DNA, as far as it was read: TGTGCCAGTAGTGCCTGGGACAGGACCTATGGC.

On this clone: Read data end 3 residues before the CDR3 end; the end is taken from the germline J gene. The chain combines TRBV9 with TRBJ1-2; D uncertain. This CDR3 region has 12 residues. In germline, CDR1 is SGDLS, CDR2 YYNGEE. V was trimmed by 2 bases and J by 6 bases, leaving 8 bases between them. Incomplete CDR3 DNA: TGTGCCAGCAGCGTCGGTATGAATGGC. Its protein product is CASSVGMNG. The CDR3 as a whole reads CASSVGMNGYTF.

A note on this clone: The read gets to within 3 residues of the CDR3 end, and the germline J gene fills in the rest. The chain has TRBV19 and TRBJ2-7, with TRBD1 matching over 7 bases. In germline, CDR1 is LNHDA, CDR2 SQIVND (reference sequence). The CDR3 extends over 15 amino acids. The trim removed 5 bases at V and 1 base at J, leaving 8 bases unmatched. This chain's CDR3 is CASSVRTGKSYEQYF. CDR3 DNA (partial): TGTGCCAGTAGTGTCCGGACAGGAAAATCCTACGAG. Filled out from reference TRBV19 and TRBJ2-7, the complete variable domain reads DGGITQSPKYLFRKEGQNVTLSCEQNLNHDAMYWYRQDPGQGLRLIYYSQIVNDFQKGDIAEGYSVSREKKESFPLTVTSAQKNPTAFYLCASSVRTGKSYEQYFGPGTRLTVT.